The source of this T cell receptor (beta chain) is a study of blood T cell repertoires in COVID-19. Study-wide background: From the United States, Italy and Spain came samples of acute and convalescent COVID-19. The analysed material was cDNA or gDNA that came from T cells, B-cell-depleted T cells, or PBMCs.

CDR1 and CDR2 from the germline V gene are SNHLY and FYNNEI. J was trimmed by 3 bases and V by 6 bases; bases with no gene match: 2. The CDR3 is 14 residues long. Original handling: Amplifying reference gene primers gave estimates of nucleated cell counts. Assay: immunoSEQ multiplex PCR; the TCRdb copy retains only in-frame clones and omits some. V, J and clone size are taken as reported in that table, and D and trimming were inferred from the DNA itself. Of approximately 210,000 clones in the sample, about 84% are singletons; the top ten hold 7.5% to 9%. Sequencing used peripheral blood. The receptor was derived from a woman of 80 years or more with COVID-19, enrolled during active disease. The rearrangement joins TRBV2 to TRBJ1-4; 9 nucleotides agree with TRBD1. The CDR3, as DNA: TGTGCCAGCAGACAGGGGGCTGCTAATGAAAAACTGTTTTTT. Amino acid sequence: CASRQGAANEKLFF. The whole variable domain, filled in from reference TRBV2 and TRBJ1-4, reads EPEVTQTPSHQVTQMGQEVILRCVPISNHLYFYWYRQILGQKVEFLVSFYNNEISEKSEIFDDQFSVERPDGSNFTLKIRSTKLEDSAMYFCASRQGAANEKLFFGSGTQLSVL.